Listed here are 5 T cell receptor beta chains from one sample, sequenced in a study of CD8+CD57+ T cells in acquired aplastic anemia. The study profiled TCR beta VDJ and CDR3 using genomic DNA as template. One entry per CDR3 protein, called by TCRdb with MiXCR from the reads. The sample yields some 220,000 distinct CDR3 sequences, 30% to 40% seen once. Sequenced input: sorted CD4+, CD8+, or CD8+CD57+ T cells (not recorded which) from PBMCs. These receptors came from a human donor in good health, serving as a control.

This clonotype was observed a few times. This chain uses TRBV7-9 with TRBJ2-5; 8 bases are a match to TRBD1. The J call may be wrong; the DNA end is better matched by TRBJ2-4. CDR1 and CDR2 from the germline V gene are SEHNR and FQNEAQ (reference sequence). There are 15 residues in the CDR3. The CDR3 reads CASSFQGQGADIQYF. CDR3 sequence (DNA): TGTGCCAGCAGCTTCCAGGGGCAGGGGGCTGACATTCAGTACTTC.

About this clonotype: One junction end does not reproduce the germline sequence, and a read error may be involved. This chain connects TRBV19 to TRBJ2-7; D unclear. This CDR3 spans 13 amino acids. Germline CDR1 and CDR2: LNHDA and SQIVND (reference sequence). CDR3 residues: CASSLTQDDEQHF. Here the CDR3 DNA reads TGTGCCAGCAGCTTAACCCAGGACGACGAGCAGCACTTC.

The chain links TRBV29-1 to TRBJ2-3; 7 nucleotides match TRBD2. The germline V gene has CDR1 SQVTM and CDR2 ANQGSEA. The CDR3 sequence is 14 residues long. CDR3 coding DNA: TGCAGTGGGTTGGTAAGCGGGAATACAGATACGCAGTATTTT. Encoded protein: CSGLVSGNTDTQYF.

This clonotype was recorded at least ten times. The genes are TRBV29-1 and TRBJ2-7, with 14 bases that match TRBD2. The CDR3 contains 16 residues. Trimming cost V 6 bases and J 2 bases; bases outside gene matches: 9. The germline V gene has CDR1 SQVTM and CDR2 ANQGSEA. The DNA for the CDR3 is TGCAGCGTCCGACTAGCGGGAGGGCCTAGAACCTACGAGCAGTACTTC. Encoded protein: CSVRLAGGPRTYEQYF.

In regard to this clonotype: The junction does not match germline at one end; this may be a read error. The rearrangement uses TRBV3-1 and TRBJ1-6; D gene uncertain. This CDR3 has 19 amino acids. Per the germline V gene, CDR1 is LGHDT and CDR2 is YNNKEL (reference sequence). The DNA of the CDR3 is TGTGCCAGCGGCCAAGATGGGATGGGGTTGGGAGGTCCCTATTCACCCCTCCACTTT. Protein product: CASGQDGMGLGGPYSPLHF. Full variable domain (outside the CDR3, taken from reference TRBV3-1 and TRBJ1-6): DTAVSQTPKYLVTQMGNDKSIKCEQNLGHDTMYWYKQDSKKFLKIMFSYNNKELIINETVPNRFSPKSPDKAHLNLHINSLELGDSAVYFCASGQDGMGLGGPYSPLHFGNGTRLTVT.